Following are 5 T cell receptor beta chains from one sample sequenced in a study of blood T cell repertoires in COVID-19. Assay used: immunoSEQ multiplex PCR; TCRdb lists only in-frame clones, some missing. Of 9,500 to 12,000 clones listed, 75% to 90% were seen once; the top ten hold approximately 7.5%. Specimen: peripheral blood. The receptors shown here come from a man between 65 and 85 years old with active COVID-19.

This chain connects TRBV11-2 to TRBJ2-7, with D unresolved. This CDR3 is 13 amino acids long. Germline V gives CDR1 SGHAT, CDR2 FQNNGV. V lost 8 bases to trimming and J lost 6 bases, with 17 bases between them. This CDR3 is CASSGLVMGEQYF. The CDR3 DNA is TGTGCCAGCTCCGGTCTAGTAATGGGCGAGCAGTACTTC.

V gene TRBV29-1 combines with J gene TRBJ2-3; TRBD2 matches at 10 bases. Germline V gives CDR1 SQVTM, CDR2 ANQGSEA. The trim removed 6 bases at V and 4 bases at J, leaving 7 bases unmatched. The CDR3 runs to 14 residues. The CDR3 here is CSVLLAGPADTQYF. The CDR3 nucleotides are TGCAGCGTGTTACTAGCGGGACCTGCAGATACGCAGTATTTT.

J is TRBJ2-7 and V is TRBV5-6; D possibly corresponds to TRBD2 (5 bases). Germline V gene lookup returns CDR1 SGHDT and CDR2 YYEEEE. With 2 bases removed from V and 6 bases from J, the gap between germline ends came to 9 bases. The CDR3 is made up of 12 amino acids. Written as DNA, the CDR3 is TGTGCCAGCAGCTTCACTAGTGGCGAGCAGTACTTC. Translated: CASSFTSGEQYF.

The V call is TRBV28, the J call TRBJ2-1, with D possibly being TRBD2 (5 bases). Trimming removed 5 bases from V and 10 bases from J, with 21 bases in between. The CDR3 is 15 residues long. From germline, CDR1 is MDHEN and CDR2 SYDVKM. In DNA form, the CDR3 reads TGTGCCAGCAGTCTTAGACAAGTTTCTAGGAGGGAGCAGTTCTTC. Its protein product is CASSLRQVSRREQFF.

This chain joins TRBV6-2 or TRBV6-3 and TRBJ1-2; maybe TRBD1 (5 bases). Trimming took 6 bases from V and 6 from J, leaving 8 bases between them. Germline loops: CDR1 MNHEY, CDR2 SVGEGT. This CDR3 has 11 residues. In DNA, the CDR3 is TGTGCCAGCAGCCGCAGGGATGGCTACACCTTC. Its protein product is CASSRRDGYTF.